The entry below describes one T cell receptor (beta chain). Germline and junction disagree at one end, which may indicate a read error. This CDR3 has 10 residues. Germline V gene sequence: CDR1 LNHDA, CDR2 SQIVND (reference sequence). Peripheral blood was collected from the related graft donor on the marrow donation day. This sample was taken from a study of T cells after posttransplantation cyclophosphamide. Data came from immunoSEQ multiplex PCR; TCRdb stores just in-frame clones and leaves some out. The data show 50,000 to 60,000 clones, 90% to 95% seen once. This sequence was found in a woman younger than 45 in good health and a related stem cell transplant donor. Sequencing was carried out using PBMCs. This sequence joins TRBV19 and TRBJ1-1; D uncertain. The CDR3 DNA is TGTGCCGGAAAACACGGAGCGGGTCTCTTT. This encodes CAGKHGAGLF.